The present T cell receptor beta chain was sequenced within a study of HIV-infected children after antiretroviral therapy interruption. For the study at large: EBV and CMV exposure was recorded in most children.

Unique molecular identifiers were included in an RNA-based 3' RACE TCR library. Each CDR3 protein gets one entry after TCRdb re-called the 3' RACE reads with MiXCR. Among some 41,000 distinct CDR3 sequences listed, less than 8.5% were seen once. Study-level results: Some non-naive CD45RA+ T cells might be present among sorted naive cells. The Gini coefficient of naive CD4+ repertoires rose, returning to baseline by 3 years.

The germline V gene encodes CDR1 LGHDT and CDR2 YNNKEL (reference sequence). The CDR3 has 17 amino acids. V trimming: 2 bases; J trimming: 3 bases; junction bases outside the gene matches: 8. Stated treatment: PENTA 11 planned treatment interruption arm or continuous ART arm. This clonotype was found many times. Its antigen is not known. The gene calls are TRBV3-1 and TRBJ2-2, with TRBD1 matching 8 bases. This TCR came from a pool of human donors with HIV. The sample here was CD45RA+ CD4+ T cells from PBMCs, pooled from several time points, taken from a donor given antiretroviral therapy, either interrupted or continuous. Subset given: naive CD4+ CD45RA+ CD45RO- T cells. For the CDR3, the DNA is TGTGCCAGCAGCCAATTGTCCAGGGGGCCTGACACCGGGGAGCTGTTTTTT. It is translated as CASSQLSRGPDTGELFF.